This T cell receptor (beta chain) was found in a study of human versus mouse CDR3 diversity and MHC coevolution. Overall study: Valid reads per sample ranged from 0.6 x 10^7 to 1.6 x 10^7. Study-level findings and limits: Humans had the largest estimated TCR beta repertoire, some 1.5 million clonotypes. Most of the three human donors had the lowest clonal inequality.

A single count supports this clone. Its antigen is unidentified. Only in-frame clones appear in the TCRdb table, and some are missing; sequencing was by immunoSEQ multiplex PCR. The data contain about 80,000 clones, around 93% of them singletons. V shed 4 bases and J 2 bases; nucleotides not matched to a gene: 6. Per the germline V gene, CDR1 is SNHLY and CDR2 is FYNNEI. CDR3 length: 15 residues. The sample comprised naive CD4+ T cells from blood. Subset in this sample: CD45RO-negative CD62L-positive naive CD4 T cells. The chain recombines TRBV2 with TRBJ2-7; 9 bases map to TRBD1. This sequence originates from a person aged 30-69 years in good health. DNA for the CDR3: TGTGCCAGCAGTGCTCGATGGACAGGGGCCTACGAGCAGTACTTC. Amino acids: CASSARWTGAYEQYF. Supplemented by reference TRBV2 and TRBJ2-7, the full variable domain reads EPEVTQTPSHQVTQMGQEVILRCVPISNHLYFYWYRQILGQKVEFLVSFYNNEISEKSEIFDDQFSVERPDGSNFTLKIRSTKLEDSAMYFCASSARWTGAYEQYFGPGTRLTVT.